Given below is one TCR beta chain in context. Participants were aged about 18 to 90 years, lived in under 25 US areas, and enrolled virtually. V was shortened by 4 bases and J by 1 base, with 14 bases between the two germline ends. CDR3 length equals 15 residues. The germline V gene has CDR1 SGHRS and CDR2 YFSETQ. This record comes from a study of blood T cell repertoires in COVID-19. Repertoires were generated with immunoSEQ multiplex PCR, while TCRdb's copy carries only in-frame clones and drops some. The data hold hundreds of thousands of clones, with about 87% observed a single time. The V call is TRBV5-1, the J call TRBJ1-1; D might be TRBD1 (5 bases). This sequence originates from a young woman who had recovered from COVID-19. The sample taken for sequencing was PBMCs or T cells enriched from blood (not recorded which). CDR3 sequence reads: CASSVGGTGNTEAFF. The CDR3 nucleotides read TGCGCCAGCAGCGTTGGGGGGACGGGGAACACTGAAGCTTTCTTT.